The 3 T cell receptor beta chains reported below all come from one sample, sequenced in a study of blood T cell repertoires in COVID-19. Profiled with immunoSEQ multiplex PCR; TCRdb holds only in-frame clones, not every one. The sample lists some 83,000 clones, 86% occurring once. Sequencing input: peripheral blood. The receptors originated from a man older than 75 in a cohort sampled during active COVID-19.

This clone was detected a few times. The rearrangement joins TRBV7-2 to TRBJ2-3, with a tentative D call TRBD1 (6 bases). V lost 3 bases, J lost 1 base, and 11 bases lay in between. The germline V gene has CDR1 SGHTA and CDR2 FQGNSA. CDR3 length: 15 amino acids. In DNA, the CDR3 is TGTGCCAGCAGCTTCCCGACAGGCGGCACAGATACGCAGTATTTT. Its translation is CASSFPTGGTDTQYF.

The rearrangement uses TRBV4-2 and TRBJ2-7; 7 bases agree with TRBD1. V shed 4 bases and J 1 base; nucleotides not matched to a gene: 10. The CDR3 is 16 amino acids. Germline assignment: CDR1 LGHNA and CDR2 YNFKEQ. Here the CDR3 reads CASSRLEGALSYEQYF. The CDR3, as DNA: TGTGCCAGCAGCCGCTTAGAGGGGGCCCTATCCTACGAGCAGTACTTC.

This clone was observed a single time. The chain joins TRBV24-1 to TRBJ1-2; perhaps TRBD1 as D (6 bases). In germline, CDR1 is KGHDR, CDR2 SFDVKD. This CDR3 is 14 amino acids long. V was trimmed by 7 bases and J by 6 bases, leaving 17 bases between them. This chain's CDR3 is CATRRDTGGHGYTF. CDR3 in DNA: TGTGCCACCAGAAGGGACACCGGGGGGCATGGCTACACCTTC.